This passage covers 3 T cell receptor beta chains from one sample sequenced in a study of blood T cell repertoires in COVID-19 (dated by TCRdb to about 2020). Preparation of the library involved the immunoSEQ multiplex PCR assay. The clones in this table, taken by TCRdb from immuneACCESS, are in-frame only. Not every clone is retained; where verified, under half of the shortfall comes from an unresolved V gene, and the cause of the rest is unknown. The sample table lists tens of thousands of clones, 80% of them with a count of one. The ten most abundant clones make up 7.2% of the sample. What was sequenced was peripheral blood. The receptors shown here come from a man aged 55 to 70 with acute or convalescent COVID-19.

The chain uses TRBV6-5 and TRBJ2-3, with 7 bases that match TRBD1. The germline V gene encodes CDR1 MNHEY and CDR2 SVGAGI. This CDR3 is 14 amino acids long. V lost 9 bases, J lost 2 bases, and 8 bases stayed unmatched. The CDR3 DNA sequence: TGTGCCAGTATAAGGACAGGATTCACAGATACGCAGTATTTT. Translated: CASIRTGFTDTQYF.

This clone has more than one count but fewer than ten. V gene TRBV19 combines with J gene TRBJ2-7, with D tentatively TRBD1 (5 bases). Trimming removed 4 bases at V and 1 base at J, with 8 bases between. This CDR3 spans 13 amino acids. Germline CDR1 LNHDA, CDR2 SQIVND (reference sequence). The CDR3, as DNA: TGTGCCAGTAGTAAGGACATTTCCTACGAGCAGTACTTC. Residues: CASSKDISYEQYF. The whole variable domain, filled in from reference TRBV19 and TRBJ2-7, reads DGGITQSPKYLFRKEGQNVTLSCEQNLNHDAMYWYRQDPGQGLRLIYYSQIVNDFQKGDIAEGYSVSREKKESFPLTVTSAQKNPTAFYLCASSKDISYEQYFGPGTRLTVT.

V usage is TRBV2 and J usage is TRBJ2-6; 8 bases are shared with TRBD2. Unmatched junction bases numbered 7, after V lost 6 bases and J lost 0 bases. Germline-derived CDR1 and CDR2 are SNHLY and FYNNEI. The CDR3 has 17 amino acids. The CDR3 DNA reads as TGTGCCAGCAGAAAGGGCGGGGGGTACTCTGGGGCCAACGTCCTGACTTTC. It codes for CASRKGGGYSGANVLTF.